Shown below are 25 T cell receptor beta chains from a single sample sequenced in a study of T-cell memory formation after mild COVID-19. MiXCR was run by TCRdb on the 5' RACE reads, yielding one entry per CDR3 protein. This sample has roughly 120,000 distinct CDR3 sequences, with approximately 22% found just once. The sample consisted of PBMCs or a T cell subset sorted from them (not recorded which). These receptors all come from a man between 18 and 29 years old who had mild COVID-19 (a few samples of this study predate the infection). Cell type and time point are not known.

The V and J genes are TRBV19 and TRBJ1-4; D gene uncertain. The CDR3 totals 16 residues. V was pared by 5 bases and J by 7 bases, with 20 bases between. Germline V gene sequence: CDR1 LNHDA, CDR2 SQIVND (reference sequence). CDR3 DNA: TGTGCCAGTAGTCCTCGGACGATTATCAGCCGTGAAAAACTGTTTTTT. Residues: CASSPRTIISREKLFF.

Only a few counts were recorded for this clonotype. The chain joins TRBV7-6 to TRBJ2-7, with TRBD2 matching over 12 bases. Looked up from germline, CDR1 is SGHVS and CDR2 is FNYEAQ. CDR3 length equals 15 residues. Germline trimming cut 6 bases from V and 4 bases from J; bases unmatched to any gene: 7. The CDR3 DNA reads as TGTGCCAGCAGTTTAACTAGCGGGGGGCTGTACGAGCAGTACTTC. It specifies CASSLTSGGLYEQYF.

The V and J genes are TRBV7-2 and TRBJ2-7; D is uncertain. Germline V CDR1 and CDR2: SGHTA, FQGNSA. CDR3 length equals 13 residues. V lost 4 bases to trimming and J lost 7 bases, with 14 bases between them. This chain's CDR3 is CASSSSLLGEQYF. Here the CDR3 DNA reads TGTGCCAGCAGCTCCAGCTTACTCGGGGAGCAGTACTTC.

V gene TRBV6-5 combines with J gene TRBJ2-1; 10 bases map to TRBD2. Germline lookup yields CDR1 MNHEY and CDR2 SVGAGI. J gave up 3 bases and V 5 bases, and 7 bases lay outside the gene matches. The CDR3 is 16 residues long. The CDR3 is CASSTLSGGLYNEQFF. CDR3 sequence (DNA): TGTGCCAGCAGTACCCTTAGCGGGGGGCTCTACAATGAGCAGTTCTTC.

The DNA for the CDR3 is TGTGCCAGCAGCCCCAGGGAGACTGAAGCTTTCTTT. As protein: CASSPRETEAFF. The rearrangement uses TRBV7-9 and TRBJ1-1, with D possibly TRBD1 on 5 matching bases. This CDR3 region has 12 residues. The V end lost 5 bases, the J end lost 5 bases, and 9 bases lay between the germline ends. Germline V CDR1 and CDR2: SEHNR, FQNEAQ (reference sequence).

This clonotype has more than one count but fewer than ten. V and J are TRBV4-2 and TRBJ2-1; TRBD2 matches 10 bases. After removal of 1 base from V and 6 bases from J, the junction contained 6 bases not matched to a gene. In germline, CDR1 is LGHNA, CDR2 YNFKEQ. The CDR3 extends over 16 amino acids. The CDR3 loop reads CASSQAGAGGLNEQFF. CDR3 in DNA: TGTGCCAGCAGCCAAGCGGGAGCGGGGGGGCTCAATGAGCAGTTCTTC.

CDR3 in amino acids: CASSELGREEQFF. The DNA for the CDR3 is TGTGCCAGCAGTGAACTTGGACGGGAGGAGCAGTTCTTC. The chain uses TRBV6-1 and TRBJ2-1; D perhaps matches TRBD2 (6 bases). Germline assignment: CDR1 MNHNS and CDR2 SASEGT. The CDR3 totals 13 residues. V was shortened by 2 bases and J by 10 bases, with 12 bases between the two germline ends.

V gene TRBV12-3 or TRBV12-4 combines with J gene TRBJ2-1, with TRBD2 identical over 12 bases. Losses at the gene ends were 1 base for V and 4 bases for J; bases not matched to a gene: 11. CDR3 length: 19 amino acids. CDR3 nucleotide sequence: TGTGCCAGCAGTTTAGGGGCTTGGACTAGCGGGGTTAGTTACAATGAGCAGTTCTTC. Protein product: CASSLGAWTSGVSYNEQFF.

This chain connects TRBV7-9 to TRBJ2-7; weak D call: TRBD2 (5 bases). Deletions cut 3 bases from V and 0 bases from J, with 9 bases between. CDR1 SEHNR and CDR2 FQNEAQ come from the germline V gene (reference sequence). The CDR3 has 14 residues. DNA for the CDR3: TGTGCCAGCAGCTTCGGGATTAGCTCCTACGAGCAGTACTTC. Its translation: CASSFGISSYEQYF.

The sample holds many counts of this clonotype. The chain uses TRBV7-6 and TRBJ2-2; 13 bases map to TRBD2. Germline lookup yields CDR1 SGHVS and CDR2 FNYEAQ. V was pared by 2 bases and J by 4 bases, with 7 bases of the junction left unmatched. The CDR3 loop spans 18 amino acids. Written as DNA, the CDR3 is TGTGCCAGCAGCTTACCCGGGACTAGCGGGGCCTCCACCGGGGAGCTGTTTTTT. Its translation is CASSLPGTSGASTGELFF.

This clonotype appeared many times. The genes are TRBV6-1 and TRBJ1-3, with D possibly matching TRBD1 (6 bases). V was trimmed by 1 base and J by 6 bases, leaving 10 bases between them. The germline V gene encodes CDR1 MNHNS and CDR2 SASEGT. The CDR3 extends over 14 amino acids. CDR3 amino acids: CASSEEEGVNTIYF. For the CDR3, the DNA is TGTGCCAGCAGTGAAGAGGAGGGGGTAAACACCATATATTTT.

The chain couples TRBV7-2 to TRBJ2-3; D is unresolved. Germline V CDR1 and CDR2: SGHTA, FQGNSA. The CDR3 length is 17 residues. Trimming took 1 base from V and 4 from J, leaving 18 bases between them. The CDR3: CASSLVVGPQAADTQYF. The CDR3 coding sequence is TGTGCCAGCAGCTTAGTTGTGGGCCCTCAGGCAGCAGATACGCAGTATTTT.

This clonotype occurred a few times. The CDR3 DNA follows: TGTGCCAGCAGCTTAGCTGGACCCAACAATGAGCAGTTCTTC. Protein: CASSLAGPNNEQFF. The chain couples TRBV7-6 to TRBJ2-1, with D unclear. The CDR3 consists of 14 residues. V lost 0 bases and J 5 bases, leaving 8 bases between the germline ends. The germline gives CDR1 SGHVS, CDR2 FNYEAQ.

This clonotype has just a few counts. This chain joins TRBV7-9 and TRBJ2-5; weak D call: TRBD1 (5 bases). The V and J ends lost 5 bases and 9 bases respectively, with 19 bases between them. The CDR3 consists of 14 residues. Per the germline V gene, CDR1 is SEHNR and CDR2 is FQNEAQ (reference sequence). CDR3 coding DNA: TGTGCCAGCAGCCCAGACAGACCGCCGTGGGCCCAGTACTTC. Translation: CASSPDRPPWAQYF. The entire variable domain, with the rest obtained from reference TRBV7-9 and TRBJ2-5, is as follows: DTGVSQNPRHKITKRGQNVTFRCDPISEHNRLYWYRQTLGQGPEFLTYFQNEAQLEKSRLLSDRFSAERPKGSFSTLEIQRTEQGDSAMYLCASSPDRPPWAQYFGPGTRLLVL.

The CDR3: CASSETSGVYNEQFF. The CDR3 DNA is TGTGCCAGCAGCGAGACTAGCGGGGTCTACAATGAGCAGTTCTTC. The J gene is TRBJ2-1, the V gene TRBV6-2 or TRBV6-3; 11 bases are a match to TRBD2. V dropped 6 bases and J dropped 3; count of bases not matched to a gene: 4. The germline gives CDR1 MNHEY, CDR2 SVGEGT. The CDR3 is 15 residues long.

This chain connects TRBV6-5 to TRBJ1-5, with D unresolved. The CDR3 is 14 amino acids. Looked up from germline, CDR1 is MNHEY and CDR2 is SVGAGI. V lost 2 bases and J lost 5, with 10 bases in between. CDR3 in DNA: TGTGCCAGCAGTTACGGAGGGTCGCATCAGCCCCAGCATTTT. Translated, it gives CASSYGGSHQPQHF.

The V and J genes are TRBV24-1 and TRBJ2-2; 10 bases are a match to TRBD1. The CDR3 spans 16 residues. With V trimmed by 4 bases and J by 6 bases, 7 bases remained unmatched. Germline V gives CDR1 KGHDR, CDR2 SFDVKD. The CDR3 loop reads CATSDRDRGPSGELFF. The DNA of the CDR3 is TGTGCCACCAGTGACAGGGACAGGGGACCGTCCGGGGAGCTGTTTTTT.

The rearrangement joins TRBV24-1 to TRBJ2-1; D is possibly TRBD2 (7 bases). The CDR3 has 14 amino acids. Per the germline V gene, CDR1 is KGHDR and CDR2 is SFDVKD. Trimming removed 3 bases at V and 12 bases at J, with 17 bases between. CDR3 amino acids: CATSDGGGLMRQFF. The CDR3 nucleotides read TGTGCCACCAGTGATGGAGGGGGACTAATGCGGCAGTTCTTC.

This sequence joins TRBV13 and TRBJ2-6; a weak D match, TRBD1 (5 bases). Germline assignment: CDR1 PRHDT and CDR2 FYEKMQ (reference sequence). The CDR3 is made up of 15 amino acids. Trimming took 4 bases from V and 0 from J, leaving 7 bases between them. The CDR3 sequence: CASSSDSSGANVLTF. The DNA of the CDR3 is TGTGCCAGCAGCTCCGACAGCTCTGGGGCCAACGTCCTGACTTTC.

The genes are TRBV4-1 and TRBJ2-5, with 7 bases fitting TRBD1. In germline, CDR1 is MGHRA, CDR2 YSYEKL. The CDR3 consists of 15 residues. Unmatched junction bases numbered 9, after V lost 3 bases and J lost 5 bases. For the CDR3, the DNA is TGCGCCAGCAGCCAGACCGAGGGGGCCGGGGAGACCCAGTACTTC. This translates into CASSQTEGAGETQYF.

The chain employs TRBV27 and TRBJ2-5; 8 positions match TRBD1. The trim removed 5 bases at V and 6 bases at J, leaving 8 bases unmatched. There are 14 residues in the CDR3. Germline CDR1 and CDR2: MNHEY and SMNVEV (reference sequence). CDR3 DNA sequence: TGTGCCAGCAGTCCACGGACAGGGAAAAAGACCCAGTACTTC. Translating gives CASSPRTGKKTQYF.

The chain combines TRBV27 with TRBJ1-1, with D hard to call. This CDR3 has 15 residues. The V end lost 5 bases, the J end lost 0 bases, and 13 bases lay between the germline ends. CDR1 and CDR2 (germline): MNHEY, SMNVEV (reference sequence). The DNA for the CDR3 is TGTGCCAGCAGTCTTTCCGTGAACATGAACACTGAAGCTTTCTTT. Its translation is CASSLSVNMNTEAFF.

A few counts support this clonotype. In DNA, the CDR3 is TGCGCCAGCGGACGGAAATTCACGGATACGCAGTATTTT. Translating it yields CASGRKFTDTQYF. The genes are TRBV5-1 and TRBJ2-3; no firm D call. The germline V gene encodes CDR1 SGHRS and CDR2 YFSETQ. The V end lost 7 bases, the J end lost 6 bases, and 15 bases lay between the germline ends. There are 13 residues in the CDR3.

The chain joins TRBV6-5 to TRBJ2-5, with 10 positions matching TRBD2. The CDR3 consists of 16 residues. The ends lost 2 bases at V and 5 bases at J; junction bases unmatched: 8. From germline, CDR1 is MNHEY and CDR2 SVGAGI. In nucleotides, the CDR3 is TGTGCCAGCAGTTACCTGTTAGCGGGGGGTACGGAGACCCAGTACTTC. Translated: CASSYLLAGGTETQYF.

The CDR3 region is CASSKGYCRAAGYEQYV. CDR3 sequence (DNA): TGTGCCAGCAGCAAAGGGTACTGCCGAGCGGCCGGCTACGAGCAGTACGTC. The chain joins TRBV21-1 to TRBJ2-7; TRBD2 is taken as the D call from the table, unchecked against the DNA. TRBV21-1 is a pseudogene. This CDR3 comprises 17 residues.